The 3 T cell receptor beta chains in this list originate from one sample, sequenced in a study of read filtering for tumor transcriptome and immune sequencing. The library was built from around 0.4 ug RNA with molecular barcoded adaptors for alpha/delta and beta/gamma chains. TCRdb used MiXCR to reprocess the reads, holding one entry per CDR3 protein. In the table there are 50,000 to 65,000 distinct CDR3 sequences, approximately 19% of which are singletons. The sequenced material came from a population of CD138-negative cells sorted from bone marrow. Receptors were obtained from a donor over 35 with multiple myeloma.

This clonotype was observed at least ten times. This sequence joins TRBV20-1 and TRBJ2-3; D is uncertain. This CDR3 is 14 amino acids long. Trimming removed 0 bases from V and 4 bases from J, with 11 bases in between. Germline V gene data show CDR1 as DFQATT and CDR2 as SNEGSKA (reference sequence). For the CDR3, the DNA is TGCAGTGCTAGAGATGGGAAGGGATCAGATACGCAGTATTTT. It yields the protein CSARDGKGSDTQYF.

This clonotype was observed many times. The V and J genes are TRBV5-1 and TRBJ2-1; 12 nucleotides line up with TRBD2. Germline CDR1 SGHRS, CDR2 YFSETQ. Trimming removed 5 bases from V and 9 bases from J; junction bases left unmatched: 6. This CDR3 is built from 14 residues. CDR3 sequence (DNA): TGCGCCAGCAGTAGGGTACTAGCGGGAGGTGAGCAGTTCTTC. Amino acids: CASSRVLAGGEQFF.

This clonotype was seen ten or more times. The rearrangement joins TRBV5-1 to TRBJ1-1; 8 nucleotides line up with TRBD1. Germline V gives CDR1 SGHRS, CDR2 YFSETQ. The J segment lost 8 bases and the V segment lost 5 bases, leaving 11 bases of the junction unmatched. CDR3 size: 14 residues. The DNA for the CDR3 is TGCGCCAGCAGTGCAGGGACAGGAGGGGAGGAAGCTTTCTTT. Amino acid sequence: CASSAGTGGEEAFF.